This section outlines one TCR beta chain sequence together with its context. TCRdb keeps only in-frame clones here, not all; method: immunoSEQ multiplex PCR. The table records fewer than 55,000 clones, around 92% of them present only once. This record belongs to a study of T cell changes during pregnancy in multiple sclerosis. CDR1 SGHTA and CDR2 FQGTGA come from the germline V gene. V lost 5 bases to trimming and J lost 7 bases; unmatched junction nucleotides: 11. The CDR3 is made up of 16 amino acids. The sequence derives from a female donor with multiple sclerosis, enrolled in a pregnancy study. The chain carries TRBV7-3 and TRBJ2-2; 9 bases map to TRBD2. Material: peripheral blood, obtained after pregnancy. The CDR3 DNA follows: TGTGCCAGCAGCCCATCTCGGCGGGGGGGCCGCGGGGAGCTGTTTTTT. Its protein product is CASSPSRRGGRGELFF.